This T cell receptor beta chain appears in the sequencing data of a study of blood T cell repertoires in COVID-19 (TCRdb year 2020). With regard to the full study: Collaborator samples came from the United States, Italy and Spain and covered acute and convalescent phases of COVID-19. The material from the prospective study consisted of cDNA or gDNA derived from T cells, B-cell-depleted T cells, or PBMCs. Deeply sampled blood TCRbeta repertoires from subjects exposed to, actively infected with, or recovered from COVID-19 were included in the dataset. The repertoires were released in a freely available public database intended as a resource for research on the immune response to SARS-CoV-2. The samples were drawn from the first 160 participants of the ongoing ImmuneRACE study and from some 1,300 subjects provided by 6 global collaborators. A de-identified subject ID, COVID-19 status, age in years and sex were almost always included in the sample metadata. Where available, HLA class I and class II types were taken from metadata supplied by the sample provider and were not determined by assay-based typing.

TCRbeta CDR3 regions were amplified from genomic DNA using the immunoSEQ Assay, a bias-controlled multiplex PCR. The paper's processing steps were these. The number of nucleated cells in each sample was estimated from the amplification of reference gene primers within the assay. To quantify the absolute abundance of each unique TCRbeta CDR3 rearrangement, sequence reads were collapsed and filtered. For each sample, productive Simpson clonality was calculated as the square root of Simpson's diversity index across productive rearrangements. The immuneACCESS repertoire file appears here via TCRdb, limited to in-frame rearrangements. These files lack a portion of the clones; in checked studies, under half of the deficit traces to unresolved V genes, and the cause of the others is not known. Clone size and the V and J calls come from that table; the DNA yielded D and trimming. The sample records roughly 260,000 clones, roughly 86% of which are singletons. In total, the top ten clones hold about 11% of the sample.

One collaborating source in Seattle enrolled patients while the patients were actively infected and followed the patients over time throughout the course of disease. Each collaborating institution followed its own protocols to collect whole blood in K2EDTA tubes. Collaborator samples were shipped for TCRbeta analysis as frozen whole blood, isolated PBMCs, or DNA extracted from either sample type. In the case of this clone: The antigen it binds to is not known. The input lacks base qualities; no much larger clone sits a single base away.

For CDR1 and CDR2, the germline V gene lists SGDLS and YYNGEE. Trimming takes 2 bases off V and 3 bases off J; junction bases not matched to a gene: 8. The CDR3 sequence holds 18 residues, the cysteine and phenylalanine included. The entry retains the CDR3 DNA only, 54 bases that are in frame from base 1. What the study reported, not specific to this receptor: The quantity of clinical and demographic metadata differed by source and by participant and was supplied without curation.

The chain uses TRBV9 and TRBJ2-3, and 14 junctional nucleotides match TRBD2. The specimen was peripheral blood. The sequence came from a woman aged 30 to 39 with COVID-19, enrolled during active disease. This receptor has the CDR3 CASSVTGLAGVRTDTQYF. The DNA reads as follows: TGTGCCAGCAGCGTTACGGGACTAGCGGGAGTGAGGACAGATACGCAGTATTTT.